Listed here are 26 T cell receptor beta chains from one sample, sequenced in a study of blood T cell repertoires in COVID-19. Profiled with immunoSEQ multiplex PCR; TCRdb holds only in-frame clones, not every one. The repertoire includes 360,000 or so clones, about 92% of them detected once, and about 3.9% sits in the top ten. Sequencing used peripheral blood. The source of these receptors is a woman in her sixties with COVID-19, enrolled during active disease.

The chain combines TRBV18 with TRBJ1-2; 8 bases fit TRBD1. With V trimmed by 4 bases and J by 4 bases, 8 bases remained unmatched. The length of the CDR3 is 15 residues. Germline CDR1 reads KGHSH; CDR2 reads LQKENI. The CDR3 protein is CASSREDREAYGYTF. The DNA for the CDR3 is TGTGCCAGCTCACGGGAGGACAGGGAGGCCTATGGCTACACCTTC.

V gene TRBV7-8 combines with J gene TRBJ1-2, with 7 bases matching TRBD1. The ends lost 5 bases at V and 7 bases at J; junction bases unmatched: 7. Germline CDR1 SGHVS, CDR2 FQNEAQ. This CDR3 has 13 amino acids. This chain's CDR3 is CASSPDRVSGYTF. CDR3 nucleotides: TGTGCCAGCAGCCCAGACAGGGTCTCTGGCTACACCTTC.

This sequence joins TRBV7-9 and TRBJ1-1; D not resolved. V dropped 2 bases and J dropped 5 bases, with 12 bases sitting between them. Looked up from germline, CDR1 is SEHNR and CDR2 is FQNEAQ (reference sequence). The CDR3 covers 14 residues. CDR3 sequence (DNA): TGTGCCAGCAGCTTAAAATCTCGGGAGACTGAAGCTTTCTTT. It encodes CASSLKSRETEAFF.

This rearrangement joins TRBV14 to TRBJ1-1; the D is unclear. V was trimmed by 4 bases and J by 1 base, leaving 7 bases between them. This CDR3 is 13 amino acids long. Germline-derived CDR1 and CDR2 are SGHDN and FVKESK. The CDR3 region has the DNA TGTGCCAGCAGCCGGACTTCGAACACTGAAGCTTTCTTT. Protein sequence: CASSRTSNTEAFF. The full variable domain, in which reference TRBV14 and TRBJ1-1 provide the parts outside the CDR3, is EAGVTQFPSHSVIEKGQTVTLRCDPISGHDNLYWYRRVMGKEIKFLLHFVKESKQDESGMPNNRFLAERTGGTYSTLKVQPAELEDSGVYFCASSRTSNTEAFFGQGTRLTVV.

This clone was counted a few times. The V and J genes are TRBV25-1 and TRBJ1-4, with 7 bases that match TRBD1. CDR3 length: 13 amino acids. Germline trimming cut 6 bases from V and 7 bases from J; bases unmatched to any gene: 5. Germline values: CDR1 MGHDK, CDR2 SYGVNS. The CDR3 region has the DNA TGTGCCAGCAGGGGGCAGGGGGTTGAAAAACTGTTTTTT. This sequence encodes CASRGQGVEKLFF.

A note on this clone: Other nucleotide sequences in the sample specify the same CDR3. The rearrangement links TRBV5-1 to TRBJ1-2; 8 positions agree with TRBD1. This CDR3 spans 14 amino acids. CDR1 SGHRS and CDR2 YFSETQ come from the germline V gene. V lost 4 bases, J lost 3 bases, and 5 bases stayed unmatched. Here the CDR3 reads CASSLTTGDYGYTF. The CDR3 DNA follows: TGCGCCAGCAGCCTTACGACAGGGGACTATGGCTACACCTTC.

The rearrangement uses TRBV20-1 and TRBJ1-1, with D hard to call. The ends were cut back, 3 bases at V and 1 base at J, with 6 bases in the middle. CDR3 length equals 12 residues. CDR1 is DFQATT, CDR2 SNEGSKA, per germline (reference sequence). The CDR3 protein is CSASLENTEAFF. The CDR3 nucleotides are TGCAGTGCTAGTCTAGAGAACACTGAAGCTTTCTTT.

The chain couples TRBV5-1 to TRBJ2-1, with TRBD2 identical over 14 bases. Germline V gene lookup returns CDR1 SGHRS and CDR2 YFSETQ. This CDR3 is built from 15 residues. V gave up 3 bases and J gave up 7 bases; unmatched junction bases: 3. In DNA form, the CDR3 reads TGCGCCAGCAGCTCGGGACTAGCGGGGGATAATGAGCAGTTCTTC. This encodes CASSSGLAGDNEQFF.

The rearrangement joins TRBV11-3 to TRBJ2-2; 8 bases agree with TRBD2. CDR1 and CDR2 (germline): SGHNT, YENEEA. After removal of 4 bases from V and 5 bases from J, the junction contained 15 bases not matched to a gene. The CDR3 loop spans 18 amino acids. CDR3 bases: TGTGCCAGCAGCTCGCCGGGTCGGGCGGGGGGAGGTACCGGGGAGCTGTTTTTT. Amino acids: CASSSPGRAGGGTGELFF.

J is TRBJ1-3 and V is TRBV24-1; 8 bases align to TRBD1. The germline gives CDR1 KGHDR, CDR2 SFDVKD. Trimming at V came to 4 bases and at J to 0 bases, leaving 4 bases not matched to a gene. There are 16 residues in the CDR3. The CDR3 DNA follows: TGTGCCACCAGTGACTGGGACAGGAGCTCTGGAAACACCATATATTTT. This sequence encodes CATSDWDRSSGNTIYF.

V is TRBV28 and J is TRBJ2-1, with 15 bases lining up with TRBD2. The CDR3 totals 15 residues. Germline CDR1 is MDHEN and CDR2 is SYDVKM. The trim removed 5 bases at V and 7 bases at J, leaving 3 bases unmatched. CDR3 in DNA: TGTGCCAGCAGTGGACTAGCGGGGGGGAGGAATGAGCAGTTCTTC. Translated: CASSGLAGGRNEQFF.

CDR3 sequence reads: CAWSYNTIYF. DNA for the CDR3: TGTGCCTGGAGTTATAACACCATATATTTT. The chain carries TRBV30 and TRBJ1-3; D ambiguous. Germline V gene sequence: CDR1 GTSNPN, CDR2 SVGIG (reference sequence). This CDR3 is built from 10 residues. The V gene lost 2 bases and the J gene lost 7 bases, with 3 bases spanning the gap.

This clone was seen repeatedly, ten times or more. The V gene is TRBV19, the J gene TRBJ1-5; D perhaps matches TRBD1 (6 bases). The CDR3 has 15 amino acids. The V gene lost 4 bases and the J gene lost 5 bases, with 15 bases spanning the gap. CDR1 LNHDA and CDR2 SQIVND come from the germline V gene (reference sequence). The CDR3 region has the DNA TGTGCCAGTAGTAAGGCGGCAGGGGAGTATCAGCCCCAGCATTTT. Translating it yields CASSKAAGEYQPQHF. The full variable domain, in which reference TRBV19 and TRBJ1-5 provide the parts outside the CDR3, is DGGITQSPKYLFRKEGQNVTLSCEQNLNHDAMYWYRQDPGQGLRLIYYSQIVNDFQKGDIAEGYSVSREKKESFPLTVTSAQKNPTAFYLCASSKAAGEYQPQHFGDGTRLSIL.

This sequence joins TRBV7-2 and TRBJ1-5, with D perhaps matching TRBD1 (6 bases). Germline CDR1 and CDR2: SGHTA and FQGNSA. Between the trimmed V and J ends, which lost 1 base and 1 base, there was a span of 11 bases. This CDR3 region has 16 residues. The CDR3 coding sequence is TGTGCCAGCAGCTTAGACGCGGGGGCGAGCAATCAGCCCCAGCATTTT. As protein: CASSLDAGASNQPQHF. The entire variable domain, with the rest obtained from reference TRBV7-2 and TRBJ1-5, is as follows: GAGVSQSPSNKVTEKGKDVELRCDPISGHTALYWYRQSLGQGLEFLIYFQGNSAPDKSGLPSDRFSAERTGGSVSTLTIQRTQQEDSAVYLCASSLDAGASNQPQHFGDGTRLSIL.

V gene TRBV29-1 combines with J gene TRBJ1-2; D is unresolved. This CDR3 has 14 amino acids. Per the germline V gene, CDR1 is SQVTM and CDR2 is ANQGSEA. Trimming took 6 bases from V and 2 from J, leaving 16 bases between them. This CDR3 is CSVSPITSNYGYTF. CDR3 DNA sequence: TGCAGCGTCTCGCCTATTACCTCGAACTATGGCTACACCTTC.

This chain connects TRBV6-5 to TRBJ1-1, with 7 bases that match TRBD1. V trimming: 6 bases; J trimming: 6 bases; junction bases outside the gene matches: 13. CDR1 is MNHEY, CDR2 SVGAGI, per germline. The CDR3 consists of 15 residues. The CDR3 sequence is CASRSNPGQKAEAFF. The DNA of the CDR3 is TGTGCCAGCAGGTCTAACCCGGGACAGAAGGCTGAAGCTTTCTTT.

The chain recombines TRBV5-1 with TRBJ1-5; no clear D. V was cut by 0 bases and J by 3 bases, with 7 bases left in between. CDR1 SGHRS and CDR2 YFSETQ come from the germline V gene. The CDR3 spans 14 residues. The CDR3 nucleotides read TGCGCCAGCAGCTTGGGGCCGTCCAATCAGCCCCAGCATTTT. Translation: CASSLGPSNQPQHF. Variable domain in full (rest from reference TRBV5-1 and TRBJ1-5): KAGVTQTPRYLIKTRGQQVTLSCSPISGHRSVSWYQQTPGQGLQFLFEYFSETQRNKGNFPGRFSGRQFSNSRSEMNVSTLELGDSALYLCASSLGPSNQPQHFGDGTRLSIL.

This chain uses TRBV27 with TRBJ1-5; D unclear. Germline V gene data show CDR1 as MNHEY and CDR2 as SMNVEV (reference sequence). The ends were cut back, 7 bases at V and 4 bases at J, with 11 bases in the middle. This CDR3 has 13 amino acids. In DNA form, the CDR3 reads TGTGCCAGCAAATCGGGGTTAAATCAGCCCCAGCATTTT. Its protein product is CASKSGLNQPQHF.

V and J are TRBV7-9 and TRBJ1-5; TRBD1 might be the D (5 bases). The CDR3 spans 17 residues. V lost 3 bases and J 3 bases, leaving 18 bases between the germline ends. Germline CDR1 and CDR2: SEHNR and FQNEAQ (reference sequence). CDR3 sequence (DNA): TGTGCCAGCAGCTTTTTCGCTGGGGCAGAGGACAATCAGCCCCAGCATTTT. Translation gives CASSFFAGAEDNQPQHF.

This clone was observed once. The chain employs TRBV7-8 and TRBJ1-4; D not certain. The CDR3 has 16 residues. Looked up from germline, CDR1 is SGHVS and CDR2 is FQNEAQ. The germline V and J ends were trimmed by 5 bases and 0 bases, with 13 bases remaining between them. CDR3 sequence: CASSRAWPATNEKLFF. CDR3 nucleotides: TGTGCCAGCAGCCGAGCATGGCCAGCAACTAATGAAAAACTGTTTTTT.

This chain uses TRBV6-5 with TRBJ1-5; 9 bases are a match to TRBD1. The CDR3 consists of 14 residues. With V trimmed by 7 bases and J by 4 bases, 5 bases remained unmatched. Per germline, CDR1 MNHEY and CDR2 SVGAGI. The CDR3 sequence: CASTKTGGNQPQHF. DNA of the CDR3: TGTGCCAGCACGAAGACAGGGGGAAATCAGCCCCAGCATTTT.

The chain combines TRBV19 with TRBJ1-3; no firm D call. Germline lookup yields CDR1 LNHDA and CDR2 SQIVND (reference sequence). This CDR3 spans 14 amino acids. The ends were cut back, 4 bases at V and 4 bases at J, with 11 bases in the middle. The CDR3 DNA is TGTGCCAGTAGTAGGCCAGGTTCAGGAAACACCATATATTTT. It translates to CASSRPGSGNTIYF. Based on the CDR3 plus reference TRBV19 and TRBJ1-3, the full variable domain is DGGITQSPKYLFRKEGQNVTLSCEQNLNHDAMYWYRQDPGQGLRLIYYSQIVNDFQKGDIAEGYSVSREKKESFPLTVTSAQKNPTAFYLCASSRPGSGNTIYFGEGSWLTVV.

The genes are TRBV28 and TRBJ2-1; D possibly corresponds to TRBD1 (7 bases). Trimming removed 4 bases from V and 3 bases from J, with 13 bases in between. Germline loops: CDR1 MDHEN, CDR2 SYDVKM. This CDR3 spans 15 amino acids. The CDR3 nucleotides are TGTGCCAGCAGTTCCGGACAGGACTACTACAATGAGCAGTTCTTC. This sequence encodes CASSSGQDYYNEQFF.

This chain joins TRBV29-1 and TRBJ1-2; D unresolved. The germline V gene has CDR1 SQVTM and CDR2 ANQGSEA. CDR3 length: 10 residues. V was shortened by 5 bases and J by 5 bases, with 6 bases between the two germline ends. The CDR3 DNA reads as TGCAGCGTTCAGGAATATGGCTACACCTTC. Amino acid sequence: CSVQEYGYTF.

The rearrangement uses TRBV6-5 and TRBJ1-1; 7 bases fit TRBD1. Trimming at V came to 1 base and at J to 4 bases, leaving 3 bases not matched to a gene. Germline-derived CDR1 and CDR2 are MNHEY and SVGAGI. The CDR3 consists of 14 residues. CDR3 DNA: TGTGCCAGCAGTTACTTACAGGGGATCACTGAAGCTTTCTTT. The encoded protein is CASSYLQGITEAFF.

The chain is built from TRBV6-5 and TRBJ1-5, with 7 bases identical to TRBD1. Trimming took 4 bases from V and 4 from J; bases not matched to a gene: 10. Germline V gene data show CDR1 as MNHEY and CDR2 as SVGAGI. This CDR3 comprises 16 residues. The CDR3 spells CASSSLPTGINQPQHF. CDR3 bases: TGTGCCAGCAGTTCCCTCCCGACAGGGATAAATCAGCCCCAGCATTTT.